This TCR beta chain was recorded in a study of blood T cell repertoires in COVID-19. Across the whole study: PBMCs, B-cell-depleted T cells, or T cells provided the cDNA or gDNA that made up the material.

There are 16 residues in the CDR3. The V end was cut by 3 bases, the J end by 7 bases, with 18 bases between. Germline V gene data show CDR1 as SGHAT and CDR2 as FQNNGV. This table comes from immunoSEQ multiplex PCR, and its TCRdb copy is limited to in-frame clones, with some not included. This sample has about 40,000 clones, with about four fifths found just once. The clonotype was recovered from a man between 50 and 59 years old with active or convalescent COVID-19. Sequencing was performed on peripheral blood. The chain recombines TRBV11-2 with TRBJ2-2; D may be TRBD1 (6 bases). CDR3 sequence (DNA): TGTGCCAGCAGCTTCGACAGGTTCTTAATCTTCGGGGAGCTGTTTTTT. It yields the protein CASSFDRFLIFGELFF.